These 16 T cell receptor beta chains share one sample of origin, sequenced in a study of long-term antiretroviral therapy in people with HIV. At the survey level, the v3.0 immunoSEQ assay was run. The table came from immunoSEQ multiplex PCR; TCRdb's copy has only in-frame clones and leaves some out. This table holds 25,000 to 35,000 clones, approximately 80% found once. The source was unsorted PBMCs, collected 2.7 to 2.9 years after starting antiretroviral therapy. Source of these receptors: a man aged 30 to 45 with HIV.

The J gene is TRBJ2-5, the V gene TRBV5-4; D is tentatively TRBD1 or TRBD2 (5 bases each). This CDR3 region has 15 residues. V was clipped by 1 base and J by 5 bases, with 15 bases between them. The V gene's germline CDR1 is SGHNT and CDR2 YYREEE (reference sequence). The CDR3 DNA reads TGTGCCAGCAGCTTGCGGCAGGGATGGGGGGAGACCCAGTACTTC. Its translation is CASSLRQGWGETQYF.

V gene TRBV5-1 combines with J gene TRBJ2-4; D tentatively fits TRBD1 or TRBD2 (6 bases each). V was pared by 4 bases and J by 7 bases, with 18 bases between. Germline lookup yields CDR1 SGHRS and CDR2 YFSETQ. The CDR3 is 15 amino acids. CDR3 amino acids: CASSPRGGILNIQYF. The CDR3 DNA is TGCGCCAGCAGCCCCCGAGGGGGGATTCTGAACATTCAGTACTTC.

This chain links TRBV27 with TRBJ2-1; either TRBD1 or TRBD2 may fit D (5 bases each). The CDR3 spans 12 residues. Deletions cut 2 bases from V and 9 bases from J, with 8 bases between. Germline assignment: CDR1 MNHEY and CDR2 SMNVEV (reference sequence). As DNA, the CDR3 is TGTGCCAGCAGTTTAGGGGCGGGTGAGCAGTTCTTC. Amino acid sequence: CASSLGAGEQFF.

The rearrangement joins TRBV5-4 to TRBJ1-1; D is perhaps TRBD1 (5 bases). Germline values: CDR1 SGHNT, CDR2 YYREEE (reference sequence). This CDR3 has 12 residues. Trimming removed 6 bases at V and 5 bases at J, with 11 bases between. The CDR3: CASNPGGTEAFF. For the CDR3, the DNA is TGTGCCAGCAACCCTGGGGGTACTGAAGCTTTCTTT.

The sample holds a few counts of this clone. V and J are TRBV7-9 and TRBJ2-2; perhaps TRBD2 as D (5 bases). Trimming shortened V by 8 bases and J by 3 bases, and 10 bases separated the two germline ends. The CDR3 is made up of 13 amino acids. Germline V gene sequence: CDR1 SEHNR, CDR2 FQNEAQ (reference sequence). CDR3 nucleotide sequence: TGTGCCAGCCGCCCAGCGGACACCGGGGAGCTGTTTTTT. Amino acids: CASRPADTGELFF.

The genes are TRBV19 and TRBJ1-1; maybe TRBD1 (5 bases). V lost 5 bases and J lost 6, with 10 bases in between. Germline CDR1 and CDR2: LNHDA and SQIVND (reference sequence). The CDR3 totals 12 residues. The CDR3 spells CASSFGTAEAFF. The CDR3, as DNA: TGTGCCAGTAGTTTTGGGACTGCTGAAGCTTTCTTT.

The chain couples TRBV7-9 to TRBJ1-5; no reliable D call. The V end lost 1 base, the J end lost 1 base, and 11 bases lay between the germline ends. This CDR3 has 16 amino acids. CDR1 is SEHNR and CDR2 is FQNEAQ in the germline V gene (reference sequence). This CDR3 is CASSLVTSPSNQPQHF. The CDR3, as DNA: TGTGCCAGCAGCTTAGTTACGTCCCCAAGCAATCAGCCCCAGCATTTT.

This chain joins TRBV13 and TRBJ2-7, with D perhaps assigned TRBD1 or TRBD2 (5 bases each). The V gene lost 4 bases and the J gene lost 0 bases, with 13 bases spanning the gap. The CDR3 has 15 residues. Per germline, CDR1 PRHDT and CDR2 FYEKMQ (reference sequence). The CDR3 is CASSWDGNSSYEQYF. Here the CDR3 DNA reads TGTGCCAGCAGCTGGGACGGGAATAGCTCCTACGAGCAGTACTTC.

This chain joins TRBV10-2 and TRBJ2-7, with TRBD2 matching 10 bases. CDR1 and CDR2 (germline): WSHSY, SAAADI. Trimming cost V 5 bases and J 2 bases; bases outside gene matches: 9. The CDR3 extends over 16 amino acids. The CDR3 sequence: CASSQMTSGLTYEQYF. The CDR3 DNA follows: TGCGCCAGCAGTCAAATGACTAGCGGGCTCACCTACGAGCAGTACTTC.

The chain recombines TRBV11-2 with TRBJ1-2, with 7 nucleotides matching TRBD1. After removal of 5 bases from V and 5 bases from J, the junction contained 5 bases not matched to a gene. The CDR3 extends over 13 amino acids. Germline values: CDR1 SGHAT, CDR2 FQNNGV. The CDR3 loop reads CASSLGQYYGYTF. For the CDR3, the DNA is TGTGCCAGCAGCCTGGGACAGTATTATGGCTACACCTTC. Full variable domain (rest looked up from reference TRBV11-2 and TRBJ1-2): EAGVAQSPRYKIIEKRQSVAFWCNPISGHATLYWYQQILGQGPKLLIQFQNNGVVDDSQLPKDRFSAERLKGVDSTLKIQPAKLEDSAVYLCASSLGQYYGYTFGSGTRLTVV.

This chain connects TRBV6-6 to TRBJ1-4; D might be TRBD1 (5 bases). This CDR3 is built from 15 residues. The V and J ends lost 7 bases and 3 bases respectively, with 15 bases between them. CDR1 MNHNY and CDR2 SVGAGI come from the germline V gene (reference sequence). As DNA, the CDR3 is TGTGCCAGCACCTCCCCGGGGGGGGCTAATGAAAAACTGTTTTTT. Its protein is CASTSPGGANEKLFF.

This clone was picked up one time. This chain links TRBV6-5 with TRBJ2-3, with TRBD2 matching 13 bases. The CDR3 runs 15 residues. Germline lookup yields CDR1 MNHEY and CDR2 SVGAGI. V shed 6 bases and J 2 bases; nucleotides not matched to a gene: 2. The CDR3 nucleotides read TGTGCCAGCAGGGGACTAGCGGGGAACACAGATACGCAGTATTTT. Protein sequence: CASRGLAGNTDTQYF.

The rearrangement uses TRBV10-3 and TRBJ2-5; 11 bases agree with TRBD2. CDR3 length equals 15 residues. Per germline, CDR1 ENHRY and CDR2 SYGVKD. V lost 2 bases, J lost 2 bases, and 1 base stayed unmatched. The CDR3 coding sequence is TGTGCCATCAGTGAGATAGCGGGAGGGCAAGAGACCCAGTACTTC. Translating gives CAISEIAGGQETQYF.

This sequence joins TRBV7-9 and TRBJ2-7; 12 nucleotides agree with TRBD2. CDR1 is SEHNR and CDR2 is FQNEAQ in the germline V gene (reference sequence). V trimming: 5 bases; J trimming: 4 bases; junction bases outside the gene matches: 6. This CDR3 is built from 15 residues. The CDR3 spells CASSPGLAGYYEQYF. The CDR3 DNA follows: TGTGCCAGCAGCCCTGGACTAGCGGGGTATTACGAGCAGTACTTC.

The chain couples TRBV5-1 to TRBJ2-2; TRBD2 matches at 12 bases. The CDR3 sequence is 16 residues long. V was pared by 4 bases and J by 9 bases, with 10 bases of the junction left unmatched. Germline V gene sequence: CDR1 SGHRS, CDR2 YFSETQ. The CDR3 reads CASSPWTSGTRWELFF. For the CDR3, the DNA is TGCGCCAGCAGCCCTTGGACTAGCGGGACTCGCTGGGAGCTGTTTTTT.

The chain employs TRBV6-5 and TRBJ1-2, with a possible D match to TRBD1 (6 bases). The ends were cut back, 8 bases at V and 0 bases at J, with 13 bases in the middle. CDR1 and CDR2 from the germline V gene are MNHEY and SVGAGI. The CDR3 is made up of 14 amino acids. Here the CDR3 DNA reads TGTGCCAGCGGCAGGGGCCAATCTAACTATGGCTACACCTTC. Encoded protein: CASGRGQSNYGYTF.